The sequence of this TCR beta chain was determined in a study of regulatory T cells in long-lasting Graves disease. Time point here: persistent/refractory GD, antithyroid drugs over 5 years with positive TRAb. Extracted RNA from PBMCs served as the source of the TCR library. For TCR beta, libraries came from iRepertoire HTBI primers and Arm-PCR of CDR3 regions. TCRdb reanalysed the multiplex PCR reads using MiXCR and keeps one entry per CDR3 protein. Found here are roughly 500,000 distinct CDR3 sequences, 20% to 25% of them singletons; the top ten hold approximately 6.4%. This CDR3 has 17 residues. V was cut by 2 bases and J by 2 bases, with 13 bases left in between.

This sample comprised peripheral blood mononuclear cells (PBMCs), obtained when the disease was refractory, from a patient treated with antithyroid drugs. This chain links TRBV12-3 or TRBV12-4 with TRBJ1-6; D is undetermined. This sequence originates from a female donor with Graves disease. For the CDR3, the DNA is TGTGCCAGCAGTTTAACCTCCCTAATCCCCTATAATTCACCCCTCCACTTT. Residues: CASSLTSLIPYNSPLHF.